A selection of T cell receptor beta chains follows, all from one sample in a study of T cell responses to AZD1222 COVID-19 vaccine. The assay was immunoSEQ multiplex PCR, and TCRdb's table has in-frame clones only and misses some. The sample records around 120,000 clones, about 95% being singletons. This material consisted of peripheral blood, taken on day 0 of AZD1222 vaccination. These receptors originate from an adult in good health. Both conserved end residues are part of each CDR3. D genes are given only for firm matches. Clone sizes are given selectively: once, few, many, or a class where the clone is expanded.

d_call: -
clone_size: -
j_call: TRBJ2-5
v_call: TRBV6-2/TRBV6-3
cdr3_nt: TGTGCCAGCAGTTACGAAGAGCGTCACGGGGAGACCCAGTACTTC
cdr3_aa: CASSYEERHGETQYF

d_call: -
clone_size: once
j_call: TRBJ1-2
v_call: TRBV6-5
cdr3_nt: TGTGCCAGCACACCCGTAGCAGGCCTCTATGGCTACACCTTC
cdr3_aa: CASTPVAGLYGYTF

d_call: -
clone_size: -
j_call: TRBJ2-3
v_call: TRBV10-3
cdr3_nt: TGTGCCATCAGTGATTTCACAGATACGCAGTATTTT
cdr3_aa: CAISDFTDTQYF

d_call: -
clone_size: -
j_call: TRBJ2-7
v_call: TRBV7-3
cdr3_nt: TGTGCCAGCAGCTTAACCGGGTCTAGTAGCTCCGAGCAGTACTTC
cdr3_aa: CASSLTGSSSSEQYF

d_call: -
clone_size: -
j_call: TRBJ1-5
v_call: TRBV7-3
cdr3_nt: TGTGCCAGCAGTATGGGGTTTAATCAGCCCCAGCATTTT
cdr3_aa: CASSMGFNQPQHF

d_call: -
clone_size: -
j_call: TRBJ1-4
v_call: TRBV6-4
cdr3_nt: TGTGCCAGCAGTGAAAGGGCAGGGAGTGATGAAAAACTGTTTTTT
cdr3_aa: CASSERAGSDEKLFF

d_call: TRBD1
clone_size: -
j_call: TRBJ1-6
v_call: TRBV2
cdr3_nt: TGTGCCAGCATGGACAGGGTGAGGGCACCCCTCCACTTT
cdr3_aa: CASMDRVRAPLHF

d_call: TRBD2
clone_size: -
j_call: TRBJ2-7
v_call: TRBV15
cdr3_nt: TGTGCCACCAGCAGAGATCATCCAGGGAGGGACTACGAGCAGTACTTC
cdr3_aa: CATSRDHPGRDYEQYF

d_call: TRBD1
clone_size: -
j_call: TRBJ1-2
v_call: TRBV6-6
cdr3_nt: TGTGCCAGCAGTACCCGACAGGGGGCTGACTATGGCTACACCTTC
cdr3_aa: CASSTRQGADYGYTF

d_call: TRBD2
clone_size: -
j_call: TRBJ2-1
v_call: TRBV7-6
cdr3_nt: TGTGCCAGCAGCTTAGTTGGGCTAGCGGGAGGGCCGGGTGAGCAGTTCTTC
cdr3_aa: CASSLVGLAGGPGEQFF

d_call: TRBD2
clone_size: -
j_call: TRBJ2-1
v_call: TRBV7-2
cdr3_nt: TGTGCCAGCAGCCCGGGCGGAAAGCGGGGGGGCATCAATGAGCAGTTCTTC
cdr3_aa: CASSPGGKRGGINEQFF

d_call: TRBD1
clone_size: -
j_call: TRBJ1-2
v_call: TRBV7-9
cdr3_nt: TGTGCCAGCAGAGTAAACGGACAGGGTGGTGGCTACACCTTC
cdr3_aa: CASRVNGQGGGYTF

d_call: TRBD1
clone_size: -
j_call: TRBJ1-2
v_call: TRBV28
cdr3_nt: TGTGCCAGCGACGACAGGGTCTATGGCTACACCTTC
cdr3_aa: CASDDRVYGYTF

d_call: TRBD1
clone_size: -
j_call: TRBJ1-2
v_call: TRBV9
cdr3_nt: TGTGCCAGCAGCGTAGCTACCCAGGGGGCAAGGGGCTACACCTTC
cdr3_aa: CASSVATQGARGYTF

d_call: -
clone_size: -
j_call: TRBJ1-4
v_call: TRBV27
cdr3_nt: TGTGCCAGCAGTTTATTTGGGGCGACTCTTGCAACTAATGAAAAACTGTTTTTT
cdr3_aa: CASSLFGATLATNEKLFF

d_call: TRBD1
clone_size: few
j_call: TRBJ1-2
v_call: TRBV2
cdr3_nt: TGTGCCAGCAGTTATGCGACAGGGGGCTATGGCTACACCTTC
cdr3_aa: CASSYATGGYGYTF

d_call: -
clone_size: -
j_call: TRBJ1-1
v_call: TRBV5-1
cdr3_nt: TGCGCCAGCAGCTTGGCCTTAGCCACTGAAGCTTTCTTT
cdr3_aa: CASSLALATEAFF

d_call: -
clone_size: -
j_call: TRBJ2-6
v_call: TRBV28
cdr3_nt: TGTGCCAGCAGTTACGAGGGCGGGGCCAACGTCCTGACTTTC
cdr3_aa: CASSYEGGANVLTF

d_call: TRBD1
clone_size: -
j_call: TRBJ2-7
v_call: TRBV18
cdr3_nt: TGTGCCAGCTCACAATCCCGGGACAGGATCTCCTACGAGCAGTACTTC
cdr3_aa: CASSQSRDRISYEQYF

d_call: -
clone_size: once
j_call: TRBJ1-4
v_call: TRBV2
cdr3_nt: TGTGCCAGCAGACGCGCCGGGCAGGCTAATGAAAAACTGTTTTTT
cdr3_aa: CASRRAGQANEKLFF

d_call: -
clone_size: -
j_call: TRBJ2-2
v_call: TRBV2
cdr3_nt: TGTGCCAGCAGCCCCTTCACCGGGGAGCTGTTTTTT
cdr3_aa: CASSPFTGELFF

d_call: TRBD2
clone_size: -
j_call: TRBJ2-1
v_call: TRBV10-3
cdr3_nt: TGTGCCATCAGTGCAATCGTGGGACTAGCGGGCTCCTACAATGAGCAGTTCTTC
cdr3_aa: CAISAIVGLAGSYNEQFF

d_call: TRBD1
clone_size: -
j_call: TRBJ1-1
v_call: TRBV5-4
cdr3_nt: TGTGCCAGCAGCCTAAGGACAGGGCGGAACACTGAAGCTTTCTTT
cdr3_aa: CASSLRTGRNTEAFF

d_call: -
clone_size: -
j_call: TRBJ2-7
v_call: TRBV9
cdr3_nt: TGTGCCAGCAGCGTAGGTTACACTAGCTCCTACGAGCAGTACTTC
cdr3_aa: CASSVGYTSSYEQYF

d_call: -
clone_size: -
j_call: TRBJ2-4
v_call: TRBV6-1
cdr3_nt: TGTGCCAGCAGTGAATACTTAGCCAAAAACATTCAGTACTTC
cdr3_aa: CASSEYLAKNIQYF

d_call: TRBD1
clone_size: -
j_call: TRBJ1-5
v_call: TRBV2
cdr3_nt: TGTGCCAGCAGTTCACAGGGGCCGGAAAATCAGCCCCAGCATTTT
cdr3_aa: CASSSQGPENQPQHF

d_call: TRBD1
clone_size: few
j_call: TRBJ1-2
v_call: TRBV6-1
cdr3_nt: TGTGCCAGCAGTGAAGCTCTAGGACAGGGGGGCTATGGCTACACCTTC
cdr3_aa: CASSEALGQGGYGYTF

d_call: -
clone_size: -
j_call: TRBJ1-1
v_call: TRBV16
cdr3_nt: TGTGCCAGCAGCCCCGATCCACGGGGGGCTGAAGCTTTCTTT
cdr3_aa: CASSPDPRGAEAFF

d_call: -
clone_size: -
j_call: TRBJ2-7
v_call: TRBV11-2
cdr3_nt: TGTGCCAGCAGCTCCGATTATAACACGTACGAGCAGTACTTC
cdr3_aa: CASSSDYNTYEQYF

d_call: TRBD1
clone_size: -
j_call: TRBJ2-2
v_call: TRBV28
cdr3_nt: TGTGCCAGCAGTTTCGCAGGGGGGCTGTTTTTT
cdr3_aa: CASSFAGGLFF

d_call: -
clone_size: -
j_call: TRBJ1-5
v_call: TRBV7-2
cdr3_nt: TGTGCCAGCAGCCGCCGCCGGGGGCGAAATCAGCCCCAGCATTTT
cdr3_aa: CASSRRRGRNQPQHF

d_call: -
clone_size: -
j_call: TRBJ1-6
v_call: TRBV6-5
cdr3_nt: TGTGCCAGCAGTTACAGTCCGACGAGGAGGCATTCACCCCTCCACTTT
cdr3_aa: CASSYSPTRRHSPLHF

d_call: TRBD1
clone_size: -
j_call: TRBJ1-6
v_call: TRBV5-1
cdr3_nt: TGCGCCAGCAGCTTGGACAGGGGGCATTTTAATTCACCCCTCCACTTT
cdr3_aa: CASSLDRGHFNSPLHF

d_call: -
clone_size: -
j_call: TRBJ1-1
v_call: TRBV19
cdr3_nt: TGTGCCAGTAGTATTAGCGGGAACACTGAAGCTTTCTTT
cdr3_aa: CASSISGNTEAFF

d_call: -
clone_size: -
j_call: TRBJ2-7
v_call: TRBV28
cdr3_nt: TGTGCCAGCAGTGCGAGGCAATACGAGCAGTACTTC
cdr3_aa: CASSARQYEQYF

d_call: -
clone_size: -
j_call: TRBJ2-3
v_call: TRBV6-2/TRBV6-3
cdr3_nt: TGTGCCAGCAGTTTCTCATCCGATACGCAGTATTTT
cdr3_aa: CASSFSSDTQYF

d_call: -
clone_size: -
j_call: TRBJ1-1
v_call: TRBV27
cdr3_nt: TGTGCCGTAGCGGGAGGGCGTATGAACACTGAAGCTTTCTTT
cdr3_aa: CAVAGGRMNTEAFF

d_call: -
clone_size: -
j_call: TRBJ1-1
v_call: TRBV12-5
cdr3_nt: TGTGCTAGTGGTTTGACAGGGAACACTGAAGCTTTCTTT
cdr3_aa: CASGLTGNTEAFF

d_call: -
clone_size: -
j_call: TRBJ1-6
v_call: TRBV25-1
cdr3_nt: TGTGCCAGCAGTGGGACCGGTAATTCACCCCTCCACTTT
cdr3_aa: CASSGTGNSPLHF

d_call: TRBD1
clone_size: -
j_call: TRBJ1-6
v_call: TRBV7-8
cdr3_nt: TGTGCCAGTACCTCTCACAGGGGGATCGGTAATTCACCCCTCCACTTT
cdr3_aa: CASTSHRGIGNSPLHF

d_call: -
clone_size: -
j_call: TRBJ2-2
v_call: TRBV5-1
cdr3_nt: TGCGCCAGCAGCTTGAGTCCCCCCCAGGCCGGGGAGCTGTTTTTT
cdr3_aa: CASSLSPPQAGELFF

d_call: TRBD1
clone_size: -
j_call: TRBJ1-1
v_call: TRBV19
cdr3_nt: TGTGCCAGTAGTATCCCAAGGACAGGGGTGACTGAAGCTTTCTTT
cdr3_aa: CASSIPRTGVTEAFF